Listed below are T cell receptor beta chains from one sample, sequenced in a study of post-analysis software for immune sequencing data. TCRdb re-called the PCR reads through MiXCR, storing one row per CDR3 protein. The table shows roughly 580,000 distinct CDR3 sequences, with 44% occurring only once. Source material: blood. The receptors here all came from a girl aged 10 to 17 with multiple sclerosis. Each CDR3 is given with its conserved first and last residue. Fields, in order: J gene, D gene, CDR3 length, V gene, clone size, CDR3 DNA, CDR3 protein. The D gene is left open where the match is weak. Not all rows give a size; the values are once, few, many and, for expanded clones, a class.

J: TRBJ2-3; D: NA; length: 16; V: TRBV25-1; size: few; DNA: TGTGCCAGCAGTGCTAAGTCCGTGAGACAGACAGATACGCAGTATTTT; CDR3: CASSAKSVRQTDTQYF
J: TRBJ2-7; D: NA; length: 13; V: TRBV10-3; size: many; DNA: TGTGCCATCAGTGCCTCACCATATTACGAGCAGTACTTC; CDR3: CAISASPYYEQYF
J: TRBJ2-1; D: NA; length: 12; V: TRBV30; size: NA; DNA: TGTGCCTGGAGTGTCTTGGCTAACGAGCAGTTCTTC; CDR3: CAWSVLANEQFF
J: TRBJ2-3; D: NA; length: 16; V: TRBV5-1; size: few; DNA: TGCGCCAGCAGCTTGGGTTCAGAAACCTACACAGATACGCAGTATTTT; CDR3: CASSLGSETYTDTQYF
J: TRBJ1-1; D: NA; length: 13; V: TRBV20-1; size: NA; DNA: TGCAGTGCTAGAGATTTGAAGGACACTGAAGCTTTCTTT; CDR3: CSARDLKDTEAFF
J: TRBJ2-1; D: NA; length: 22; V: TRBV11-2; size: NA; DNA: TGTGCCAGCAGCAACATGCCCCTTGGCGGGACCTCCCGAACTCGGTACTACAATGAGCAGTTCTTC; CDR3: CASSNMPLGGTSRTRYYNEQFF
J: TRBJ2-5; D: NA; length: 13; V: TRBV20-1; size: NA; DNA: TGCAGTGCTAGAGGTGGTTTCGGCGAGACCCAGTACTTC; CDR3: CSARGGFGETQYF
J: TRBJ2-7; D: TRBD2; length: 14; V: TRBV7-8; size: few; DNA: TGTGCCAGCAGCTTCCGGACTAGCGCCTACGAGCAGTACTTC; CDR3: CASSFRTSAYEQYF
J: TRBJ2-1; D: TRBD2; length: 16; V: TRBV4-1; size: once; DNA: TGCGCCAGCAGCCAAGTTGCGCGGGGGGGCCTGGATGAGCAGTTCTTC; CDR3: CASSQVARGGLDEQFF
J: TRBJ1-2; D: NA; length: 14; V: TRBV7-9; size: NA; DNA: TGTGCCAGCAGCGCTGGGGTGGTCTCCTATGGCTACACCTTC; CDR3: CASSAGVVSYGYTF
J: TRBJ2-1; D: TRBD2; length: 18; V: TRBV7-8; size: NA; DNA: TGTGCCAGCAGCCCCGCCTGGGGACTAGCGGGGGGGCCGAATGAGCAGTTCTTC; CDR3: CASSPAWGLAGGPNEQFF
J: TRBJ2-3; D: TRBD2; length: 15; V: TRBV20-1; size: NA; DNA: TGCAGTGCTAGAGATTTGGGACTAGACATAGATACGCAGTATTTT; CDR3: CSARDLGLDIDTQYF
J: TRBJ1-2; D: NA; length: 16; V: TRBV12-3/TRBV12-4; size: NA; DNA: TGTGCCAGCAGCCCTGGCAGCAGGGTCTTTAACTATGGCTACACCTTC; CDR3: CASSPGSRVFNYGYTF
J: TRBJ2-3; D: NA; length: 14; V: TRBV6-1; size: NA; DNA: TGTGCCAGCAGTGAAGCGACAAGGGCGGATACGCAGTATTTT; CDR3: CASSEATRADTQYF
J: TRBJ1-1; D: NA; length: 15; V: TRBV28; size: NA; DNA: TGTGCCAGCAGTTCGGCCTTGGGGAGAATGACTGAAGCTTTCTTT; CDR3: CASSSALGRMTEAFF
J: TRBJ1-5; D: NA; length: 12; V: TRBV20-1; size: NA; DNA: TGCAGTGCTTCGCGGAGCAATCAGCCCCAGCATTTT; CDR3: CSASRSNQPQHF
J: TRBJ1-5; D: NA; length: 14; V: TRBV5-6; size: once; DNA: TGTGCCAGCAGCTCTGGACCCGATCATCAGCCCCAGCATTTT; CDR3: CASSSGPDHQPQHF
J: TRBJ2-1; D: TRBD2; length: 15; V: TRBV7-9; size: NA; DNA: TGTGCCAGCAGCTCCCCCCCAGCGGGAGTGGGTGAGCAGTTCTTC; CDR3: CASSSPPAGVGEQFF
J: TRBJ2-5; D: TRBD1; length: 16; V: TRBV10-3; size: few; DNA: TGTGCCATCAGTGAGTCGACGACAGGGTGGGAAGAGACCCAGTACTTC; CDR3: CAISESTTGWEETQYF
J: TRBJ2-5; D: NA; length: 13; V: TRBV20-1; size: once; DNA: TGCAGTGCTAGAGATCCCCGGAGGGAGACCCAGTACTTC; CDR3: CSARDPRRETQYF
J: TRBJ2-5; D: TRBD2; length: 19; V: TRBV14; size: NA; DNA: TGTGCCAGCAGCCAGAGGATCCGGGAGGAAGGGTGGTACCAAGAGACCCAGTACTTC; CDR3: CASSQRIREEGWYQETQYF
J: TRBJ1-2; D: NA; length: 14; V: TRBV12-3/TRBV12-4; size: NA; DNA: TGTGCCAGCCGCCCCCGGGAAGGGGTCTATGGCTACACCTTC; CDR3: CASRPREGVYGYTF
J: TRBJ2-1; D: TRBD2; length: 15; V: TRBV4-1; size: few; DNA: TGCGCCAGCAGCCAGAGCGGGAGGGACTACAATGAGCAGTTCTTC; CDR3: CASSQSGRDYNEQFF
J: TRBJ1-2; D: NA; length: 13; V: TRBV5-1; size: NA; DNA: TGCGCCAGCAGCCGTGACAGGCCCTATGGCTACACCTTC; CDR3: CASSRDRPYGYTF
J: TRBJ1-2; D: NA; length: 14; V: TRBV12-3/TRBV12-4; size: NA; DNA: TGTGCCAGCAGTGACCCGGCAGCTAACTATGGCTACACCTTC; CDR3: CASSDPAANYGYTF
J: TRBJ2-1; D: TRBD2; length: 15; V: TRBV4-1; size: NA; DNA: TGCGCCAGCAGTTACACGGGACTAGCGTACAATGAGCAGTTCTTC; CDR3: CASSYTGLAYNEQFF
J: TRBJ2-7; D: NA; length: 14; V: TRBV4-1; size: once; DNA: TGCGCCAGCAGCCAGGTAGGGGTACGGCGAGAGCAGTACTTC; CDR3: CASSQVGVRREQYF
J: TRBJ2-7; D: NA; length: 14; V: TRBV5-1; size: NA; DNA: TGCGCCAGCAGCTACGACAGCATTTCCTACGAGCAGTACTTC; CDR3: CASSYDSISYEQYF
J: TRBJ2-3; D: TRBD2; length: 15; V: TRBV7-6; size: few; DNA: TGTGCCAGCAGCTTGCGGGGGGTATACACAGATACGCAGTATTTT; CDR3: CASSLRGVYTDTQYF
J: TRBJ2-3; D: TRBD1; length: 17; V: TRBV10-3; size: few; DNA: TGTGCCATCAGTTCAACGGGACAGGGGGCGGACACAGATACGCAGTATTTT; CDR3: CAISSTGQGADTDTQYF
J: TRBJ2-3; D: NA; length: 13; V: TRBV12-3/TRBV12-4; size: NA; DNA: TGTGCCAGCAGCTCAACCGCGCCAGATACGCAGTATTTT; CDR3: CASSSTAPDTQYF
J: TRBJ2-5; D: TRBD1; length: 16; V: TRBV5-6; size: NA; DNA: TGTGCCAGCAGCTTAGGAGGACAGGCCTCCCAAGAGACCCAGTACTTC; CDR3: CASSLGGQASQETQYF
J: TRBJ2-3; D: TRBD1; length: 16; V: TRBV29-1; size: once; DNA: TGCAGCGCCCAGTCACAGGGGGCTATTTCGGCGGGGGAGCTGTATTTT; CDR3: CSAQSQGAISAGELYF
J: TRBJ2-1; D: NA; length: 14; V: TRBV9; size: NA; DNA: TGTGCCAGCAGCCCATACGAAAGCGGTCTAGAGCAGTTCTTC; CDR3: CASSPYESGLEQFF
J: TRBJ2-7; D: NA; length: 15; V: TRBV5-1; size: few; DNA: TGCGCCAGCAGCTTGAGGCCAGCACTAAGCTACGAGCAGTACTTC; CDR3: CASSLRPALSYEQYF
J: TRBJ2-3; D: NA; length: 15; V: TRBV12-3/TRBV12-4; size: NA; DNA: TGTGCCAGCAGATCCGGGGCGTGGAGCACAGATACGCAGTATTTT; CDR3: CASRSGAWSTDTQYF
J: TRBJ1-6; D: NA; length: 13; V: TRBV7-9; size: NA; DNA: TGTGCCAGCAGCACCTCACAGCAGGAACCCCGCCACTTT; CDR3: CASSTSQQEPRHF
J: TRBJ2-7; D: NA; length: 12; V: TRBV20-1; size: NA; DNA: TGCAGTGCTAGAAGGGCCAGCTACGAGCAGTACTTC; CDR3: CSARRASYEQYF
J: TRBJ2-3; D: TRBD1; length: 16; V: TRBV12-3/TRBV12-4; size: NA; DNA: TGTGCCAGCAGTTCCCCACAGGGGGTTGGATCGGGTACGCAGTATTTT; CDR3: CASSSPQGVGSGTQYF
J: TRBJ2-3; D: NA; length: 13; V: TRBV10-3; size: NA; DNA: TGTGCCATCAGGGAGCGGGTTACAGATACGCAGTATTTT; CDR3: CAIRERVTDTQYF
J: TRBJ2-5; D: TRBD2; length: 14; V: TRBV2; size: few; DNA: TGTGCCAGCAGAGGACTAGCGGGAACGGAGACCCAGTACTTC; CDR3: CASRGLAGTETQYF
J: TRBJ2-3; D: TRBD2; length: 19; V: TRBV7-2; size: few; DNA: TGTGCCAGCAGCTTAGTTGGTAGCGGGGGGCAAAGGTATACAGATACGCAGTATTTT; CDR3: CASSLVGSGGQRYTDTQYF
J: TRBJ2-3; D: NA; length: 13; V: TRBV2; size: NA; DNA: TGTGCCAGCAGGACTATCCCCACAGATACGCAGTATTTT; CDR3: CASRTIPTDTQYF
J: TRBJ2-5; D: NA; length: 12; V: TRBV20-1; size: NA; DNA: TGCAGGGCTAGGAGGTTTGAGGAGACCCAGTACTTC; CDR3: CRARRFEETQYF
J: TRBJ2-4; D: TRBD2; length: 17; V: TRBV12-3/TRBV12-4; size: NA; DNA: TGTGCCAGCAGTACTGCCGGGACTAGCGGGAGGCTGGGAGAGCAGTACTTC; CDR3: CASSTAGTSGRLGEQYF
J: TRBJ1-4; D: NA; length: 15; V: TRBV5-5; size: NA; DNA: TGTGCCAGCAGCCCCCCAAGGTCTCCTAATGAAAAACTGTTTTTT; CDR3: CASSPPRSPNEKLFF
J: TRBJ2-7; D: NA; length: 14; V: TRBV20-1; size: NA; DNA: TGCAGTGCTAGAACGCTGGGGGTAATGGGCGAGCAGTACTTC; CDR3: CSARTLGVMGEQYF
J: TRBJ2-1; D: TRBD2; length: 16; V: TRBV6-6; size: NA; DNA: TGTGCCAGCAGTTACCTCCGACTAGCGGATAACAATGAGCAGTTCTTC; CDR3: CASSYLRLADNNEQFF
J: TRBJ2-1; D: TRBD1; length: 12; V: TRBV6-2/TRBV6-3; size: NA; DNA: TGTGCCAGCAGGGACAGGGTCCCTGAGCAGTTCTTC; CDR3: CASRDRVPEQFF
J: TRBJ2-5; D: TRBD2; length: 16; V: TRBV3-1; size: NA; DNA: TGTGCCAGCAGCCAAGACGGTGGACTAGCCGGAGAGACCCAGTACTTC; CDR3: CASSQDGGLAGETQYF
J: TRBJ1-1; D: TRBD1; length: 14; V: TRBV4-1; size: NA; DNA: TGCGCCAGCAGCGGACAGGGTAGGAGGACTGAAGCTTTCTTT; CDR3: CASSGQGRRTEAFF
J: TRBJ2-7; D: NA; length: 13; V: TRBV12-3/TRBV12-4; size: few; DNA: TGTGCCATTTTGACCTGGGGAAGCTACGAGCAGTACTTC; CDR3: CAILTWGSYEQYF
J: TRBJ1-1; D: TRBD1; length: 14; V: TRBV30; size: NA; DNA: TGTGCCTGGATAAGGACAGGTCCGTCCACTGAAGCTTTCTTT; CDR3: CAWIRTGPSTEAFF
J: TRBJ2-1; D: NA; length: 15; V: TRBV7-2; size: NA; DNA: TGTGCCAGCAGCTTGGGAGGCCAGGAGTACAATGAGCAGTTCTTC; CDR3: CASSLGGQEYNEQFF
J: TRBJ1-1; D: NA; length: 15; V: TRBV12-3/TRBV12-4; size: NA; DNA: TGTGCCAGCAGCCGAGATGGTGGTGTGGGCTTAGAAGCTTTCTTT; CDR3: CASSRDGGVGLEAFF
J: TRBJ1-2; D: NA; length: 18; V: TRBV6-1; size: few; DNA: TGTGCCAGCGGGGCGGGATGGCGCTGGGGCGTACCTAACTATGGCTACACCTTC; CDR3: CASGAGWRWGVPNYGYTF
J: TRBJ2-7; D: NA; length: 13; V: TRBV11-3; size: NA; DNA: TGTGCCAGCAGCTTAACTGGTGTAGACGAGCAGTACTTC; CDR3: CASSLTGVDEQYF
J: TRBJ2-1; D: TRBD2; length: 15; V: TRBV12-3/TRBV12-4; size: few; DNA: TGTGCCAGCAGTTTAGGTAGCGGGGGATACAATGAGCAGTTCTTC; CDR3: CASSLGSGGYNEQFF
J: TRBJ2-1; D: TRBD2; length: 16; V: TRBV6-6; size: few; DNA: TGTGCCAGCAGTTACGGAGGCGGGAGGGCCGACAATGAGCAGTTCTTC; CDR3: CASSYGGGRADNEQFF